This T cell receptor beta chain was identified during a study of OX40 agonist ivuxolimab in advanced cancers. Whole-study context: Dose-escalation patients were diagnosed with hepatocellular carcinoma, melanoma, renal cell cancer or head and neck cancer. Partial response was recorded in three patients: one hepatocellular carcinoma and two cutaneous melanoma cases.

Samples of blood were obtained at baseline, on cycle 4 day 1, and on cycle 7 day 1. Some clones are missing from TCRdb's copy, which holds only in-frame ones; the method was immunoSEQ multiplex PCR. The data show around 68,000 clones, 75% to 90% seen once. In regard to this clone: Its antigen is currently unknown.

Trimming took 4 bases from V and 8 from J, leaving 21 bases between them. Germline assignment: CDR1 SGHNT and CDR2 YYREEE (reference sequence). The CDR3 length is 15 residues. The study, taken as a whole, reports: Expansion of clones was among the lowest in partial responders at 0.1-3.0 mg/kg.

This rearrangement joins TRBV5-4 to TRBJ1-2; possible D gene TRBD1, 6 bases. The specimen was CD4+ or CD8+ T cells sorted from blood, collected in a trial of the OX40 agonist ivuxolimab. This TCR was sampled from an adult with an advanced solid tumor such as melanoma, head and neck, liver or kidney cancer. CDR3: CASSQREGSGAGYTF. The CDR3 bases are TGTGCCAGCAGCCAGAGGGAAGGTTCGGGGGCGGGCTACACCTTC.